The source of this TCR beta chain is a study of blood T cell repertoires in COVID-19. Study in general: Either two negative PCRs, clearance, or symptom resolution qualified Cohort 3 donors as recovered.

Those who participated ranged in age from roughly 18 to 90 years and resided in 20 to 25 US areas. Cohorts were determined from participant-reported clinical history. CDR3 length: 13 residues. V was cut by 7 bases and J by 7 bases, with 13 bases left in between. Germline CDR1 and CDR2: SGHTA and FQGNSA. Original data processing: Nucleated cell counts were estimated from reference gene primer amplification. Using immunoSEQ multiplex PCR, the repertoire was profiled, and TCRdb retains in-frame clones only, with some absent. V, J and clone size were drawn from that table, and D and trimming were deduced from the DNA. This sample has fewer than 200,000 clones, with roughly 85% found just once.

The genes are TRBV7-2 and TRBJ2-2; D might be TRBD2 (5 bases). The receptor's source is a woman aged 70 to 79 in a cohort exposed to, infected with or recovered from COVID-19 (not recorded which). Sequencing used PBMCs or T cells enriched from blood (not recorded which). The CDR3 region is CASTVEADGELFF. The CDR3 region has the DNA TGTGCCAGCACCGTGGAGGCGGACGGGGAGCTGTTTTTT.